A single sample gave rise to the 16 T cell receptor beta chains below, sequenced in a study of cytomegalovirus exposure and HLA in healthy donors. TCRdb's table, derived via immunoSEQ multiplex PCR, lists solely in-frame clones and lacks some. The profile covers about 49,000 clones, with about 93% appearing a single time and 6.5% to 9.5% taken by the ten largest. The specimen was PBMCs. The receptor source for this set is a woman younger than 30 in good health and CMV-seropositive.

The chain carries TRBV28 and TRBJ1-4; D remains unclear. Trimming left V 4 bases short and J 7 bases short, with 16 bases between. CDR1 MDHEN and CDR2 SYDVKM come from the germline V gene. The CDR3 runs to 15 residues. The CDR3 coding sequence is TGTGCCAGCAGTTCCCCAGGAAGGGCGGGTGAAAAACTGTTTTTT. Protein: CASSSPGRAGEKLFF.

The J gene is TRBJ2-7, the V gene TRBV4-1, with 7 bases identical to TRBD2. Trimming at V came to 1 base and at J to 1 base, leaving 4 bases not matched to a gene. The CDR3 runs 15 residues. CDR1 and CDR2 from the germline V gene are MGHRA and YSYEKL. The CDR3 loop is CASSQGLARSYEQYF. In DNA form, the CDR3 reads TGCGCCAGCAGCCAAGGACTAGCCCGTTCCTACGAGCAGTACTTC.

The J gene is TRBJ2-5, the V gene TRBV9; D is undetermined. Germline loops: CDR1 SGDLS, CDR2 YYNGEE. Trimming shortened V by 2 bases and J by 2 bases, and 7 bases separated the two germline ends. This CDR3 is 13 amino acids long. CDR3 amino acids: CASSVGVQETQYF. The CDR3 DNA follows: TGTGCCAGCAGCGTCGGTGTTCAAGAGACCCAGTACTTC.

The rearrangement joins TRBV28 to TRBJ1-1; D may be TRBD1 (6 bases). The CDR3 has 13 amino acids. V was trimmed by 6 bases and J by 10 bases, leaving 18 bases between them. Germline values: CDR1 MDHEN, CDR2 SYDVKM. The chain's CDR3 is CASSDGGGRLAFF. The CDR3 DNA follows: TGTGCCAGCAGCGACGGGGGGGGGCGCTTAGCTTTCTTT.

This clone was recorded once. The chain couples TRBV29-1 to TRBJ2-7; 8 bases agree with TRBD2. The CDR3 length is 14 residues. CDR1 is SQVTM and CDR2 is ANQGSEA in the germline V gene. V shed 4 bases and J 6 bases; nucleotides not matched to a gene: 11. As DNA, the CDR3 is TGCAGCGTTGTTCGTGGACTAGCTGTGCTCGAGCAGTACTTC. Residues: CSVVRGLAVLEQYF.

This chain joins TRBV27 and TRBJ2-2; D remains ambiguous. Germline CDR1 and CDR2: MNHEY and SMNVEV (reference sequence). The CDR3 runs 13 residues. The V and J ends lost 2 bases and 7 bases respectively, with 8 bases between them. CDR3 residues: CASSLRVFGELFF. CDR3 sequence (DNA): TGTGCCAGCAGTTTACGGGTCTTCGGGGAGCTGTTTTTT.

This chain links TRBV27 with TRBJ1-1, with TRBD1 as a possible D gene (5 bases). The CDR3 is made up of 16 amino acids. Per germline, CDR1 MNHEY and CDR2 SMNVEV (reference sequence). Trimming stripped 5 bases from V and 4 bases from J, with 20 bases between. CDR3 in DNA: TGTGCCAGCAGTAGCGGGACTGCTCCGGGGGTCACTGAAGCTTTCTTT. Translating it yields CASSSGTAPGVTEAFF.

This chain connects TRBV7-8 to TRBJ2-6; tentatively, D is TRBD2 (5 bases). V lost 5 bases, J lost 4 bases, and 15 bases lay in between. This CDR3 region has 16 residues. Germline CDR1 and CDR2: SGHVS and FQNEAQ. For the CDR3, the DNA is TGTGCCAGCAGCGCAAAAGGAGGCGCCGGGGCCAACGTCCTGACTTTC. Residues: CASSAKGGAGANVLTF.

This clone was found once. The chain recombines TRBV19 with TRBJ2-1; TRBD1 matches at 11 bases. The V segment lost 7 bases and the J segment 4 bases; nucleotides outside the gene matches: 6. There are 15 residues in the CDR3. Germline CDR1 and CDR2: LNHDA and SQIVND (reference sequence). The CDR3 DNA follows: TGTGCCAGTACTTTGGGGACAGGGGGTTACAATGAGCAGTTCTTC. It translates to CASTLGTGGYNEQFF.

CDR3 nucleotides: TGTGCCAGCAGCTTAGATAACTGGGAGGGGTGGGAATACAATGAGCAGTTCTTC. This gives the protein CASSLDNWEGWEYNEQFF. This sequence joins TRBV11-3 and TRBJ2-1; 7 bases match TRBD2. From germline, CDR1 is SGHNT and CDR2 YENEEA. CDR3 size: 18 residues. V lost 0 bases and J lost 4; bases outside the gene matches: 12.

The gene calls are TRBV12-5 and TRBJ1-1, with D possibly TRBD1 on 6 matching bases. V was trimmed by 6 bases and J by 4 bases, leaving 15 bases between them. The CDR3 runs 14 residues. Germline values: CDR1 LGHNT, CDR2 FRNRAP. This CDR3 reads CASGFAGAATEAFF. The CDR3 region has the DNA TGTGCTAGTGGATTCGCAGGGGCCGCCACTGAAGCTTTCTTT.

This clone was detected only once. The gene calls are TRBV18 and TRBJ2-7; tentative D call: TRBD1 (6 bases). Looked up from germline, CDR1 is KGHSH and CDR2 is LQKENI. Trimming removed 3 bases at V and 7 bases at J, with 19 bases between. CDR3 size: 15 residues. CDR3 sequence: CASSPDEGGVREQYF. Here the CDR3 DNA reads TGTGCCAGCTCACCGGATGAAGGGGGAGTGAGGGAGCAGTACTTC.

This clone was observed a few times. The genes are TRBV6-1 and TRBJ2-6; 9 nucleotides match TRBD1. The CDR3 runs to 18 residues. In germline, CDR1 is MNHNS, CDR2 SASEGT. Trimming at V came to 8 bases and at J to 0 bases, leaving 11 bases not matched to a gene. This CDR3 is CASGGQGSSFSGANVLTF. The CDR3 coding sequence is TGTGCCAGCGGTGGACAGGGGAGTTCTTTCTCTGGGGCCAACGTCCTGACTTTC.

V usage is TRBV30 and J usage is TRBJ1-4, with 8 bases that match TRBD1. Trimming cost V 3 bases and J 7 bases; bases outside gene matches: 10. Germline V gene sequence: CDR1 GTSNPN, CDR2 SVGIG (reference sequence). This CDR3 is 15 amino acids long. CDR3 region: CAWSYRQGLLEKLFF. CDR3 DNA: TGTGCCTGGAGCTACCGACAGGGGCTCCTTGAAAAACTGTTTTTT. The variable domain in full, with the rest retrieved from reference TRBV30 and TRBJ1-4, is SQTIHQWPATLVQPVGSPLSLECTVEGTSNPNLYWYRQAAGRGLQLLFYSVGIGQISSEVPQNLSASRPQDRQFILSSKKLLLSDSGFYLCAWSYRQGLLEKLFFGSGTQLSVL.

This sequence joins TRBV7-2 and TRBJ2-7; unclear D gene. V lost 3 bases and J 3 bases, leaving 18 bases between the germline ends. CDR3 size: 16 residues. Germline V gene sequence: CDR1 SGHTA, CDR2 FQGNSA. For the CDR3, the DNA is TGTGCCAGCAGCTTTCCACCCCACGGTCTGAACTACGAGCAGTACTTC. Translating it yields CASSFPPHGLNYEQYF.

This chain links TRBV10-3 with TRBJ2-7; TRBD1 matches at 8 bases. The CDR3 covers 14 residues. The V segment lost 3 bases and the J segment 2 bases; nucleotides outside the gene matches: 3. Germline CDR1 is ENHRY and CDR2 is SYGVKD. The CDR3 DNA follows: TGTGCCATCAGTGAAGGGACAGGCGCCTACGAGCAGTACTTC. Amino acids: CAISEGTGAYEQYF.